These 20 T cell receptor beta chains were sequenced from one sample in a study of CD8+ T cells in alopecia areata (dated by TCRdb to 2017 to 2018). The library relied on the immunoSEQ multiplex PCR assay. RNA was extracted from all samples and reverse transcribed into cDNA, which served as template for TCR sequencing. Here the immuneACCESS table is served through TCRdb, limited to in-frame sequences with V and J called. Missing clones are a known gap in these copies; in checked studies unresolved V genes cover under half, and the rest lacks a known reason. The sample table holds 120,000 to 150,000 clones, of which approximately 60% were seen once. The ten largest account for 36% of the sample. The source material was CD8+ T cells sorted from blood. Receptors originate from a human donor in good health.

The chain is built from TRBV5-1 and TRBJ2-6, with D possibly TRBD1 on 5 matching bases. CDR1 is SGHRS, CDR2 YFSETQ, per germline. V was clipped by 1 base and J by 1 base, with 15 bases between them. The CDR3 runs to 18 residues. CDR3 sequence (DNA): TGCGCCAGCAGCTTGTTGTCCAGGGAACTATCTGGGGCCAACGTCCTGACTTTC. Translation: CASSLLSRELSGANVLTF.

The chain recombines TRBV7-6 with TRBJ2-7, with a weak D call TRBD2 (5 bases). Germline CDR1 is SGHVS and CDR2 is FNYEAQ. Trimming pared 5 bases from V and 2 bases from J, leaving 16 bases between. CDR3 length: 15 amino acids. CDR3 nucleotide sequence: TGTGCCAGCAGCCCCGGTGGGAGTTGGACCTACGAGCAGTACTTC. Encoded protein: CASSPGGSWTYEQYF.

The chain uses TRBV4-1 and TRBJ2-5; D tentatively fits TRBD1 or TRBD2 (6 bases each). V gave up 6 bases and J gave up 4 bases, with 15 bases separating them. The CDR3 runs to 14 residues. Germline V gives CDR1 MGHRA, CDR2 YSYEKL. In DNA form, the CDR3 reads TGCGCCAGCAGTGTAATCGGGGGCAGAGAGACCCAGTACTTC. Translating it yields CASSVIGGRETQYF.

This clone occurred once. The rearrangement links TRBV19 to TRBJ2-1, with TRBD1 identical over 8 bases. Germline loops: CDR1 LNHDA, CDR2 SQIVND (reference sequence). This CDR3 has 13 residues. Trimming took 11 bases from V and 9 from J; bases not matched to a gene: 12. For the CDR3, the DNA is TGTGCCGCCACAGGGGGTGCGGATGGTGAGCAGTTCTTC. It yields the protein CAATGGADGEQFF.

Concerning this clone itself: One end of the junction is discordant with germline, which a read error may explain. The rearrangement joins TRBV7-9 to TRBJ1-1; D not resolved. The CDR3 covers 14 residues. Germline-derived CDR1 and CDR2 are SEHNR and FQNEAQ (reference sequence). The CDR3 spells CASSHTRGNPEAFF. CDR3 nucleotide sequence: TGCGCCAGCAGCCATACCCGGGGAAACCCTGAAGCTTTCTTT. Using reference TRBV7-9 and TRBJ1-1 for the parts outside the CDR3, the full variable domain is DTGVSQNPRHKITKRGQNVTFRCDPISEHNRLYWYRQTLGQGPEFLTYFQNEAQLEKSRLLSDRFSAERPKGSFSTLEIQRTEQGDSAMYLCASSHTRGNPEAFFGQGTRLTVV.

The rearrangement joins TRBV5-1 to TRBJ1-2; a weak D match, TRBD1 (5 bases). The CDR3 totals 14 residues. Germline V lookup: CDR1 SGHRS, CDR2 YFSETQ. Trimming left V 0 bases short and J 3 bases short, with 9 bases between. The CDR3 DNA is TGCGCCAGCAGCTTGGTAGGGGTGGACTATGGCTACACCTTC. Translation: CASSLVGVDYGYTF.

The gene calls are TRBV7-8 and TRBJ1-4; 8 bases agree with TRBD1. The ends lost 4 bases at V and 0 bases at J; junction bases unmatched: 19. Germline CDR1 and CDR2: SGHVS and FQNEAQ. The CDR3 loop spans 21 amino acids. The chain's CDR3 is CASSSDLGQAKLRATNEKLFF. CDR3 coding DNA: TGTGCCAGCAGCTCGGACCTGGGACAGGCCAAACTAAGGGCAACTAATGAAAAACTGTTTTTT.

The rearrangement links TRBV29-1 to TRBJ1-2, with D hard to call. The germline CDR1 and CDR2 sequences are SQVTM and ANQGSEA. V dropped 0 bases and J dropped 4 bases, with 12 bases sitting between them. The CDR3 has 14 residues. The CDR3 DNA sequence: TGCAGCGTTGAAGAACGCCTAACGGTCTATGGCTACACCTTC. Its protein product is CSVEERLTVYGYTF.

This clone was counted only a few times. The rearrangement links TRBV15 to TRBJ2-4; D perhaps matches TRBD1 (5 bases). Germline CDR1 LNHNV, CDR2 YYDKDF (reference sequence). The ends were cut back, 0 bases at V and 8 bases at J, with 11 bases in the middle. The length of the CDR3 is 14 residues. The CDR3 sequence: CATSRETEADIQYF. The CDR3 DNA is TGTGCCACCAGCAGAGAGACAGAGGCGGACATTCAGTACTTC. The full variable domain, in which reference TRBV15 and TRBJ2-4 provide the parts outside the CDR3, is DAMVIQNPRYQVTQFGKPVTLSCSQTLNHNVMYWYQQKSSQAPKLLFHYYDKDFNNEADTPDNFQSRRPNTSFCFLDIRSPGLGDTAMYLCATSRETEADIQYFGAGTRLSVL.

The sample holds a few counts of this clone. The chain is built from TRBV29-1 and TRBJ1-1, with a weak D call TRBD1 (6 bases). Germline V CDR1 and CDR2: SQVTM, ANQGSEA. V was pared by 7 bases and J by 3 bases, with 18 bases between. This CDR3 has 14 residues. In nucleotides, the CDR3 is TGCAGCGCCACTTTGGGGGGCTGGGACACTGAAGCTTTCTTT. Translated, it gives CSATLGGWDTEAFF.

A remark on this clone: An end of the junction differs from the germline gene, which may be a read error. This chain joins TRBV27 and TRBJ2-1, with D hard to call. In germline, CDR1 is MNHEY, CDR2 SMNVEV (reference sequence). There are 13 residues in the CDR3. The CDR3 loop is CASSLYSDNEQFF. CDR3 in DNA: TGTGCCAGCAGTTTGTACTCCGACAATGAGCAGTTCTTC.

The rearrangement joins TRBV29-1 to TRBJ1-5; TRBD1 aligns across 8 bases. Trimming cost V 4 bases and J 7 bases; bases outside gene matches: 6. CDR1 and CDR2 from the germline V gene are SQVTM and ANQGSEA. The CDR3 spans 13 residues. CDR3 nucleotides: TGCAGCGTTGGGACAGGGAGAAAACAGCCCCAGCATTTT. This sequence encodes CSVGTGRKQPQHF.

The rearrangement joins TRBV19 to TRBJ2-2; the D is unclear. CDR1 is LNHDA and CDR2 is SQIVND in the germline V gene (reference sequence). The CDR3 is 13 amino acids. Trimming took off 1 base at V and 6 bases at J, with 6 bases between the two ends. This chain's CDR3 is CASSIGGAGELFF. CDR3 sequence (DNA): TGTGCCAGTAGTATAGGCGGAGCCGGGGAGCTGTTTTTT. The variable domain in full, completed from reference TRBV19 and TRBJ2-2, reads DGGITQSPKYLFRKEGQNVTLSCEQNLNHDAMYWYRQDPGQGLRLIYYSQIVNDFQKGDIAEGYSVSREKKESFPLTVTSAQKNPTAFYLCASSIGGAGELFFGEGSRLTVL.

The chain recombines TRBV7-6 with TRBJ2-7, with D possibly being TRBD1 (6 bases). Per the germline V gene, CDR1 is SGHVS and CDR2 is FNYEAQ. The CDR3 extends over 15 amino acids. The ends were cut back, 7 bases at V and 3 bases at J, with 19 bases in the middle. The CDR3 loop is CASKVTPGDRYEQYF. The CDR3 coding sequence is TGTGCCAGCAAAGTGACTCCAGGGGACCGCTACGAGCAGTACTTC.

There are a few counts of this clone. V is TRBV4-2 and J is TRBJ1-6; D ambiguous. Germline V CDR1 and CDR2: LGHNA, YNFKEQ. V was shortened by 0 bases and J by 7 bases, with 13 bases between the two germline ends. The CDR3 length is 16 residues. This CDR3 reads CASSQDLGRSNSPLHF. The CDR3 nucleotides read TGTGCCAGCAGCCAAGATTTAGGACGGTCGAATTCACCCCTCCACTTT.

This clone was seen only a few times. The chain couples TRBV30 to TRBJ2-3; maybe TRBD2 (6 bases). This CDR3 region has 14 residues. The V end was cut by 4 bases, the J end by 8 bases, with 19 bases between. The germline gives CDR1 GTSNPN, CDR2 SVGIG (reference sequence). The CDR3 reads CAWNVGSLEGTQYF. The CDR3 nucleotides read TGTGCCTGGAATGTCGGGAGCCTCGAGGGTACGCAGTATTTT.

This clone was observed once. The sample has other DNA sequences that encode this CDR3 too. The chain links TRBV29-1 to TRBJ2-5, with D possibly being TRBD2 (6 bases). This CDR3 comprises 12 residues. V dropped 3 bases and J dropped 5 bases, with 10 bases sitting between them. In germline, CDR1 is SQVTM, CDR2 ANQGSEA. The CDR3 bases are TGCAGCGTTGACGGCGGGGTGGAGACCCAGTACTTC. It yields the protein CSVDGGVETQYF.

This clone was seen more than once but under ten times. CDR3 protein: CASSQWGQGSGDEQYF. DNA for the CDR3: TGTGCCAGCAGCCAATGGGGACAGGGGTCCGGAGACGAGCAGTACTTC. The V gene is TRBV7-6, the J gene TRBJ2-7; 10 nucleotides agree with TRBD1. The CDR3 length is 16 residues. The V gene's germline CDR1 is SGHVS and CDR2 FNYEAQ. V shed 5 bases, J shed 5 bases, and the junction held 12 bases outside the gene matches.

The chain joins TRBV29-1 to TRBJ2-5; 7 bases are shared with TRBD1. The tail of the sequence fits TRBJ2-7 better, so the J call may be wrong. The CDR3 has 12 amino acids. Germline CDR1 SQVTM, CDR2 ANQGSEA. CDR3 amino acids: CSVGDRTYEQYF. CDR3 DNA: TGCAGCGTTGGGGACAGAACCTACGAGCAGTACTTC.

The chain has TRBV4-1 and TRBJ2-5; D possibly matches TRBD1 or TRBD2 (6 bases each). Germline V gene lookup returns CDR1 MGHRA and CDR2 YSYEKL. The CDR3 is made up of 15 amino acids. V was clipped by 2 bases and J by 4 bases, with 14 bases between them. The CDR3 DNA sequence: TGCGCCAGCAGCCAAAACTGGAGGGGGTTAGAGACCCAGTACTTC. Translation gives CASSQNWRGLETQYF.